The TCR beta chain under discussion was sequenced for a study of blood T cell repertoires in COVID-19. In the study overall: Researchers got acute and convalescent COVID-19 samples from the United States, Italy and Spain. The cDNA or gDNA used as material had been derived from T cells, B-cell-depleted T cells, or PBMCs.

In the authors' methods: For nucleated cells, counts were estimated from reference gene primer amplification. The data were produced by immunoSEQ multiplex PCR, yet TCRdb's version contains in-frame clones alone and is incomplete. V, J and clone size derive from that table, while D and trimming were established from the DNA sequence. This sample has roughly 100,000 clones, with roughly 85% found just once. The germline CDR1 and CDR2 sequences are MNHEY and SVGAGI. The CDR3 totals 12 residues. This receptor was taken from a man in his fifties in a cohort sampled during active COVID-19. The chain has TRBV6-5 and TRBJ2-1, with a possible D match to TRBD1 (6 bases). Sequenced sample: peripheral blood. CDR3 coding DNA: TGTGGTCGGGCAGGGGTTTTCGATGAGCAGTTCTTC. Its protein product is CGRAGVFDEQFF.